This entry lists 18 T cell receptor beta chains sequenced from one sample in a study of T cell responses to AZD1222 COVID-19 vaccine. Assay used: immunoSEQ multiplex PCR; TCRdb lists only in-frame clones, some missing. The sample consists of about 120,000 clones, just under 90% of them appearing once. Source: peripheral blood, taken on day 0 of AZD1222 vaccination. The receptors were sampled from an adult in good health.

The chain joins TRBV6-4 to TRBJ2-4; 9 bases align to TRBD2. The CDR3 contains 14 residues. The germline V gene has CDR1 MRHNA and CDR2 SNTAGT. The V gene end was trimmed by 6 bases and the J gene end by 12 bases; junction bases not matched to a gene: 12. The CDR3 loop is CASSPEIAGETQYF. Written as DNA, the CDR3 is TGTGCCAGCAGCCCTGAGATAGCGGGAGAGACTCAGTACTTC.

The chain employs TRBV7-2 and TRBJ2-1; 9 nucleotides match TRBD1. The CDR3 is 15 residues long. Germline V CDR1 and CDR2: SGHTA, FQGNSA. V dropped 4 bases and J dropped 8; count of bases not matched to a gene: 9. The CDR3 here is CASSSQGQGPYEQFF. Here the CDR3 DNA reads TGTGCCAGCAGCTCCCAGGGACAGGGACCGTATGAGCAGTTCTTC.

The chain employs TRBV29-1 and TRBJ1-1; D call uncertain. CDR1 SQVTM and CDR2 ANQGSEA come from the germline V gene. V was pared by 3 bases and J by 1 base, with 9 bases between. The CDR3 loop spans 13 amino acids. The CDR3 DNA sequence: TGCAGCGTTGAGATGACGGGGAACACTGAAGCTTTCTTT. Its protein is CSVEMTGNTEAFF. The entire variable domain, with the rest obtained from reference TRBV29-1 and TRBJ1-1, is as follows: SAVISQKPSRDICQRGTSLTIQCQVDSQVTMMFWYRQQPGQSLTLIATANQGSEATYESGFVIDKFPISRPNLTFSTLTVSNMSPEDSSIYLCSVEMTGNTEAFFGQGTRLTVV.

The chain has TRBV10-3 and TRBJ2-1, with TRBD2 identical over 14 bases. Germline-derived CDR1 and CDR2 are ENHRY and SYGVKD. The CDR3 extends over 16 amino acids. V was pared by 4 bases and J by 9 bases, with 8 bases of the junction left unmatched. The CDR3 region is CAISGGLAGEASEQFF. In nucleotides, the CDR3 is TGTGCCATCAGTGGGGGACTAGCGGGAGAAGCGAGTGAGCAGTTCTTC.

The V and J genes are TRBV3-1 (or the pseudogene TRBV3-2) and TRBJ1-2; the D gene is possibly TRBD1 (5 bases). CDR1 is LGHDT, CDR2 YNNKEL, per germline (reference sequence). There are 14 residues in the CDR3. Trimming pared 5 bases from V and 5 bases from J, leaving 15 bases between. CDR3: CASSFEGIGYGYTF. Written as DNA, the CDR3 is TGTGCCAGCAGCTTCGAGGGGATAGGGTATGGCTACACCTTC.

The chain uses TRBV28 and TRBJ1-1, with D possibly being TRBD1 (5 bases). Per the germline V gene, CDR1 is MDHEN and CDR2 is SYDVKM. V was shortened by 10 bases and J by 7 bases, with 19 bases between the two germline ends. The CDR3 totals 13 residues. The CDR3 DNA reads as TGTGCCACCATGATACCTAAGGGACTTGAAGCTTTCTTT. It translates to CATMIPKGLEAFF.

This chain's CDR3 is CASRRRLEANTEAFF. The DNA for the CDR3 is TGTGCCAGCAGGCGAAGGCTCGAGGCGAACACTGAAGCTTTCTTT. The J gene is TRBJ1-1, the V gene TRBV2; D call uncertain. The germline V gene has CDR1 SNHLY and CDR2 FYNNEI. V shed 6 bases and J shed 1 base, with 15 bases lying between them. The CDR3 extends over 15 amino acids. Complete variable domain (other parts from reference TRBV2 and TRBJ1-1): EPEVTQTPSHQVTQMGQEVILRCVPISNHLYFYWYRQILGQKVEFLVSFYNNEISEKSEIFDDQFSVERPDGSNFTLKIRSTKLEDSAMYFCASRRRLEANTEAFFGQGTRLTVV.

The chain combines TRBV6-1 with TRBJ1-1; 7 bases are shared with TRBD1. Trimming removed 2 bases from V and 4 bases from J; junction bases left unmatched: 7. The CDR3 consists of 15 residues. CDR1 MNHNS and CDR2 SASEGT come from the germline V gene. As DNA, the CDR3 is TGTGCCAGCAGTGAACAGGGGGGGACAAGCACTGAAGCTTTCTTT. As protein: CASSEQGGTSTEAFF.

This clone was seen more than once but under ten times. The V call is TRBV5-1, the J call TRBJ2-5, with D perhaps TRBD2 (6 bases). From germline, CDR1 is SGHRS and CDR2 YFSETQ. Trimming removed 4 bases from V and 0 bases from J, with 19 bases in between. This CDR3 region has 17 residues. The CDR3 protein is CASSPDGGSGNQETQYF. In DNA, the CDR3 is TGCGCCAGCAGCCCCGATGGAGGGTCCGGAAACCAAGAGACCCAGTACTTC.

V is TRBV24-1 and J is TRBJ2-3; 8 nucleotides agree with TRBD1. Germline-derived CDR1 and CDR2 are KGHDR and SFDVKD. The CDR3 has 15 residues. V was clipped by 4 bases and J by 4 bases; unmatched bases: 6. The CDR3 DNA reads as TGTGCCACCAGTGACCCCCACAGGGGGGCAGATACGCAGTATTTT. Encoded protein: CATSDPHRGADTQYF.

The table lists this clone with a few counts. The chain uses TRBV19 and TRBJ1-2, with 8 bases aligning to TRBD1. Per the germline V gene, CDR1 is LNHDA and CDR2 is SQIVND (reference sequence). The CDR3 runs 15 residues. The junction had 11 bases not matched to a gene; V was cut back by 5 bases and J by 6 bases. The CDR3 sequence: CASSPMQGARDGYTF. The CDR3, as DNA: TGTGCCAGTAGTCCAATGCAGGGGGCGCGGGATGGCTACACCTTC.

This chain uses TRBV4-1 with TRBJ1-1; D call uncertain. The germline gives CDR1 MGHRA, CDR2 YSYEKL. V lost 2 bases and J 1 base, leaving 8 bases between the germline ends. This CDR3 comprises 14 residues. The CDR3 loop is CASSQPSWNTEAFF. The CDR3 nucleotides are TGCGCCAGCAGCCAACCCTCCTGGAACACTGAAGCTTTCTTT.

The chain is built from TRBV4-2 and TRBJ1-3; a weak D match, TRBD1 (6 bases). The CDR3 runs to 16 residues. V was clipped by 7 bases and J by 1 base, with 17 bases between them. CDR1 and CDR2 from the germline V gene are LGHNA and YNFKEQ. CDR3 loop: CASMSEAGASGNTIYF. The CDR3 nucleotides are TGTGCCAGCATGTCAGAGGCGGGGGCTTCTGGAAACACCATATATTTT.

The genes are TRBV28 and TRBJ2-5, with 7 bases matching TRBD2. The CDR3 has 17 residues. V lost 4 bases and J lost 3; bases outside the gene matches: 14. The germline CDR1 and CDR2 sequences are MDHEN and SYDVKM. CDR3 region: CASSSALTREAKETQYF. CDR3 nucleotide sequence: TGTGCCAGCAGTTCCGCTTTGACCCGGGAGGCCAAAGAGACCCAGTACTTC. The full variable domain, with the rest looked up from reference TRBV28 and TRBJ2-5, is DVKVTQSSRYLVKRTGEKVFLECVQDMDHENMFWYRQDPGLGLRLIYFSYDVKMKEKGDIPEGYSVSREKKERFSLILESASTNQTSMYLCASSSALTREAKETQYFGPGTRLLVL.

This clone has a single count. The J gene is TRBJ1-2, the V gene TRBV29-1; D gene ambiguous. V dropped 8 bases and J dropped 7 bases, with 11 bases sitting between them. The germline CDR1 and CDR2 sequences are SQVTM and ANQGSEA. The CDR3 covers 10 residues. In DNA form, the CDR3 reads TGCAGCTCCTTTGATGGTGGCTACACCTTC. It codes for CSSFDGGYTF.

The chain joins TRBV14 to TRBJ1-1; no reliable D call. Trimming left V 0 bases short and J 11 bases short, with 16 bases between. The germline gives CDR1 SGHDN, CDR2 FVKESK. This CDR3 comprises 14 residues. The CDR3 region has the DNA TGTGCCAGCAGCCAAGAAGGCGCGGGGTTTGAGGCTTTCTTT. Translated: CASSQEGAGFEAFF.

This clone was seen once. The chain employs TRBV19 and TRBJ2-3; D may correspond to TRBD1 or TRBD2 (6 bases each). The CDR3 is 15 residues long. Per germline, CDR1 LNHDA and CDR2 SQIVND (reference sequence). The V and J ends lost 8 bases and 2 bases respectively, with 17 bases between them. The CDR3 DNA is TGTGCCAGTCGGCTTCTGGGGGGCCCCACAGATACGCAGTATTTT. Its translation is CASRLLGGPTDTQYF.

This clone was detected only a few times. The V and J genes are TRBV11-3 and TRBJ2-2; no reliable D call. V gave up 1 base and J gave up 1 base, with 10 bases separating them. CDR1 and CDR2 from the germline V gene are SGHNT and YENEEA. This CDR3 is 16 amino acids long. CDR3 amino acids: CASSLAYVGNTGELFF. CDR3 in DNA: TGTGCCAGCAGCTTAGCTTATGTAGGGAACACCGGGGAGCTGTTTTTT.